Listed below are T cell receptor beta chains from one sample, sequenced in a study of CD8 T cells in Susac syndrome. TCRdb independently ran MiXCR on the immunoSEQ multiplex PCR reads; one entry per CDR3 protein. The sample includes roughly 180,000 distinct CDR3 sequences, approximately 94% seen only once; the top ten take 0.085% to 0.13%. Material for sequencing was CD4+ T cells from PBMCs. The receptors derive from a human donor in good health. The CDR3 runs from the conserved cysteine through the conserved F or W. D genes are given only for firm matches. The size entry is marked missing in some rows and otherwise reads once, few, many or a size class.

abundance: .; len: 12; d_gene: .; v_gene: TRBV7-2; j_gene: TRBJ2-7; CDR3nt: TGTGCCAGCAGCCGGGACGCACAACGGCAGTACTTC; CDR3aa: CASSRDAQRQYF
abundance: .; len: 12; d_gene: .; v_gene: TRBV4-3; j_gene: TRBJ1-4; CDR3nt: TGCGCCAGCAGCCAACGTAATGAAAAACTGTTTTTT; CDR3aa: CASSQRNEKLFF
abundance: .; len: 13; d_gene: TRBD2; v_gene: TRBV27; j_gene: TRBJ2-1; CDR3nt: TGTGCCAGCATCAGACTAGCGGTCAATGAGCAGTTCTTC; CDR3aa: CASIRLAVNEQFF
abundance: .; len: 13; d_gene: .; v_gene: TRBV21-1; j_gene: TRBJ2-1; CDR3nt: TGTGCCACCGGAGGTCAAACCTACAATGAGCAGTTCTTC; CDR3aa: CATGGQTYNEQFF
abundance: .; len: 13; d_gene: TRBD1; v_gene: TRBV24-1; j_gene: TRBJ1-1; CDR3nt: TGTGCCACGCGGGACAGGAGCAACACTGAAGCTTTCTTT; CDR3aa: CATRDRSNTEAFF
abundance: .; len: 13; d_gene: .; v_gene: TRBV28; j_gene: TRBJ2-7; CDR3nt: TGTGCCAGCACCAGGGCCGGGAGCTACGAGCAGTACTTC; CDR3aa: CASTRAGSYEQYF
abundance: .; len: 15; d_gene: TRBD1; v_gene: TRBV9; j_gene: TRBJ2-5; CDR3nt: TGTGCCAGCAGCGTAGGGACAGGACCACATGAGACCCAGTACTTC; CDR3aa: CASSVGTGPHETQYF
abundance: .; len: 13; d_gene: .; v_gene: TRBV2; j_gene: TRBJ2-4; CDR3nt: TGTGCCAGCAATCGGGGGATAAAAAACATTCAGTACTTC; CDR3aa: CASNRGIKNIQYF
abundance: .; len: 12; d_gene: .; v_gene: TRBV19; j_gene: TRBJ2-1; CDR3nt: TGTGCCAGGAGCCGGGTACATAATGAGCAGTTCTTC; CDR3aa: CARSRVHNEQFF
abundance: .; len: 12; d_gene: .; v_gene: TRBV12-3/TRBV12-4; j_gene: TRBJ2-7; CDR3nt: TGTGCCAGCAGTGGGGACGGCAGGGTGAAGTACTTC; CDR3aa: CASSGDGRVKYF
abundance: few; len: 11; d_gene: .; v_gene: TRBV28; j_gene: TRBJ1-2; CDR3nt: TGTGCCAGCAGTTATACCTATGGCTACACCTTC; CDR3aa: CASSYTYGYTF
abundance: .; len: 14; d_gene: .; v_gene: TRBV7-2; j_gene: TRBJ2-3; CDR3nt: TGTGCCAGCAGCTTAGGCCGGGCTAGCGATACGCAGTATTTT; CDR3aa: CASSLGRASDTQYF
abundance: .; len: 13; d_gene: .; v_gene: TRBV6-6; j_gene: TRBJ2-7; CDR3nt: TGTGCCAGCAGTTACGGGGACCGCTACGAGCAGTACTTC; CDR3aa: CASSYGDRYEQYF
abundance: .; len: 15; d_gene: TRBD1; v_gene: TRBV3-1; j_gene: TRBJ1-2; CDR3nt: TGTGCCAGCAGCCAAGTGAGGACAGGGTACTCTGGCTACACCTTC; CDR3aa: CASSQVRTGYSGYTF